This T cell receptor beta chain is from a study of blood T cells in healthy people across ages. Study outcomes and limitations: Strong correlation linked observed beta diversity and percent naive T cells.

Donors were healthy Caucasian individuals from Russia aged about 6 to 95. Through a sample-barcoded 5' primer and a J-beta primer mix, a second PCR was run for roughly 6 to 11 cycles. TCRdb passed the 5' RACE reads through MiXCR, listing each CDR3 protein once. The repertoire holds roughly 1,500,000 distinct CDR3 sequences, with about 31% as singletons. Trimming pared 6 bases from V and 0 bases from J, leaving 12 bases between. CDR3 size: 14 residues. Per germline, CDR1 MNHEY and CDR2 SMNVEV (reference sequence). This clonotype was counted between two and nine times. Its antigen is undetermined. The sequence was collected from a woman aged 25 to 39 in good health. The sequenced sample consisted of blood. The chain links TRBV27 to TRBJ2-7; a weak D match, TRBD2 (5 bases). CDR3 coding DNA: TGTGCCAGCAGCGTCGAGCGGTTCTCCTACGAGCAGTACTTC. Translating gives CASSVERFSYEQYF.